The clone carrying this TCR beta chain appeared a single time. The method was immunoSEQ multiplex PCR; TCRdb's version includes in-frame clones alone and lacks a portion of them. The top ten clones hold about 1.5% of a sample with 65,000 to 85,000 clones, roughly 92% of them seen once. The sample comes from a study of T cell changes during pregnancy in multiple sclerosis. CDR3 length: 15 residues. The V end lost 0 bases, the J end lost 5 bases, and 13 bases lay between the germline ends. From germline, CDR1 is LNHNV and CDR2 YYDKDF (reference sequence). The chain has TRBV15 and TRBJ1-2; D is unresolved. This material consisted of peripheral blood, taken in the second trimester of pregnancy. The sequence came from a female donor with multiple sclerosis, enrolled in a pregnancy study. The CDR3 DNA is TGTGCCACCAGCAGAGATAGAGGGCGGATATATGGCTACACCTTC. Protein product: CATSRDRGRIYGYTF.